These 11 T cell receptor beta chains share one sample of origin, sequenced in a study of blood T cells in healthy people across ages. A sample-barcoded 5' primer and a J-beta primer mix were used in a second PCR of roughly 7 to 11 cycles. TCRdb reanalysed the 5' RACE reads using MiXCR and keeps one entry per CDR3 protein. The sample lists roughly 1,700,000 distinct CDR3 sequences, about 28% occurring once. Sequencing used blood. The receptors here all came from a woman aged 25 to 39 in good health.

This clonotype has a handful of counts. V usage is TRBV6-1 and J usage is TRBJ2-3; no definite D call. The ends were cut back, 5 bases at V and 4 bases at J, with 13 bases in the middle. The CDR3 is 14 amino acids. CDR1 is MNHNS and CDR2 is SASEGT in the germline V gene. CDR3 in DNA: TGTGCCAGCAGTTCTTGGCTAGTAGCAGATACGCAGTATTTT. Translated: CASSSWLVADTQYF.

This clonotype showed up many times. This sequence joins TRBV20-1 and TRBJ2-7; D is perhaps TRBD2 (7 bases). There are 14 residues in the CDR3. The V gene lost 3 bases and the J gene lost 5 bases, with 17 bases spanning the gap. CDR1 DFQATT and CDR2 SNEGSKA come from the germline V gene (reference sequence). CDR3 amino acids: CSARGGRELDEQYF. As DNA, the CDR3 is TGCAGTGCTAGGGGGGGGCGGGAGCTCGACGAGCAGTACTTC.

The chain carries TRBV9 and TRBJ2-3, with D possibly matching TRBD2 (6 bases). This CDR3 comprises 15 residues. CDR1 SGDLS and CDR2 YYNGEE come from the germline V gene. With 7 bases removed from V and 6 bases from J, the gap between germline ends came to 21 bases. The CDR3 coding sequence is TGTGCCAGCCAAGTTTGGTCACTAGCTGGGGATACGCAGTATTTT. This encodes CASQVWSLAGDTQYF.

This clonotype is medium-sized in the sample. The rearrangement uses TRBV12-3 or TRBV12-4 and TRBJ2-5; D is unclear. V dropped 5 bases and J dropped 0 bases, with 4 bases sitting between them. The CDR3 covers 12 residues. The DNA of the CDR3 is TGTGCCAGCAGTAGCGACCAAGAGACCCAGTACTTC. Translation gives CASSSDQETQYF.

As concerns this clonotype: This may be a read error: a much more frequent sequence differs by one nucleotide. The gene calls are TRBV29-1 and TRBJ2-5, with 7 bases fitting TRBD1. The CDR3 is 11 amino acids. The germline V gene has CDR1 SQVTM and CDR2 ANQGSEA. The CDR3 nucleotides read TGCACGCAGGGGGAGCTAGAGACCCAGTACTTC. Protein: CTQGELETQYF.

This clonotype was detected ten times or more. This chain joins TRBV5-1 and TRBJ2-7, with 8 nucleotides matching TRBD1. Trimming took 4 bases from V and 3 from J; bases not matched to a gene: 6. The CDR3 totals 14 residues. Germline CDR1 and CDR2: SGHRS and YFSETQ. CDR3 sequence: CASSADRVVYEQYF. CDR3 DNA: TGCGCCAGCAGCGCGGACAGGGTGGTCTACGAGCAGTACTTC.

This clonotype was detected ten times or more. The chain combines TRBV7-2 with TRBJ2-3; TRBD2 matches at 7 bases. After removal of 4 bases from V and 0 bases from J, the junction contained 10 bases not matched to a gene. There are 17 residues in the CDR3. Germline-derived CDR1 and CDR2 are SGHTA and FQGNSA. CDR3 protein: CASSYPPASGSTDTQYF. The CDR3 nucleotides are TGTGCCAGCAGCTACCCCCCAGCTAGCGGAAGCACAGATACGCAGTATTTT.

V gene TRBV7-2 combines with J gene TRBJ2-5, with TRBD2 matching 8 bases. The V gene's germline CDR1 is SGHTA and CDR2 FQGNSA. The ends lost 2 bases at V and 4 bases at J; junction bases unmatched: 6. CDR3 size: 15 residues. The CDR3 coding sequence is TGTACCAGCAGCTTAAACGGGGGGGCGACAGAGACCCAGTACTTC. It yields the protein CTSSLNGGATETQYF.

Details on this clonotype: This clone may be a read error of a much larger clone one base away. This rearrangement joins TRBV28 to TRBJ2-5; TRBD1 agrees at 10 bases. The better agreement between TRBJ2-7 and the DNA end casts doubt on the J call. The CDR3 contains 16 residues. The germline CDR1 and CDR2 sequences are MDHEN and SYDVKM. CDR3 nucleotides: TGCGCCAGGGCGTCCCGATCAAGGGACAGGGGACGCGAGCAGTACTTC. Its translation is CARASRSRDRGREQYF.

CDR3: CASSLSEVGEQYF. The CDR3 DNA reads as TGCGCCAGCAGCTTGTCCGAGGTTGGCGAGCAGTACTTC. The rearrangement links TRBV5-1 to TRBJ2-7; D is unresolved. The germline V and J ends were trimmed by 1 base and 6 bases, with 11 bases remaining between them. CDR3 size: 13 residues. The germline CDR1 and CDR2 sequences are SGHRS and YFSETQ.

The chain joins TRBV29-1 to TRBJ1-2; the D gene is possibly TRBD1 (5 bases). V was cut by 7 bases and J by 4 bases, with 13 bases left in between. The CDR3 contains 12 residues. Germline CDR1 is SQVTM and CDR2 is ANQGSEA. As DNA, the CDR3 is TGCAGCGCCGAGGGGACTACCTATGGCTACACCTTC. This encodes CSAEGTTYGYTF.